This passage covers 28 T cell receptor beta chains from one sample sequenced in a study of blood T cell repertoires in COVID-19. Clones were read by immunoSEQ multiplex PCR, and TCRdb kept only the in-frame ones, dropping some. Here the sample spans a few hundred thousand clones, around 90% being singletons. The specimen was peripheral blood. The receptors originated from a woman between 25 and 40 years old with COVID-19, enrolled during active disease.

The V and J genes are TRBV7-9 and TRBJ2-3; a possible D gene is TRBD2 (6 bases). In germline, CDR1 is SEHNR, CDR2 FQNEAQ (reference sequence). Trimming removed 10 bases from V and 0 bases from J, with 14 bases in between. This CDR3 is built from 14 residues. The CDR3 loop reads CATGGDTSTDTQYF. CDR3 bases: TGTGCCACCGGCGGGGATACTAGCACAGATACGCAGTATTTT. Looking up the rest from reference TRBV7-9 and TRBJ2-3 gives the full variable domain: DTGVSQNPRHKITKRGQNVTFRCDPISEHNRLYWYRQTLGQGPEFLTYFQNEAQLEKSRLLSDRFSAERPKGSFSTLEIQRTEQGDSAMYLCATGGDTSTDTQYFGPGTRLTVL.

The J gene is TRBJ2-7, the V gene TRBV10-2; 11 positions match TRBD2. With V trimmed by 3 bases and J by 2 bases, 0 bases remained unmatched. CDR3 length: 14 amino acids. Germline-derived CDR1 and CDR2 are WSHSY and SAAADI. The CDR3, as DNA: TGCGCCAGCAGTGATAGCGGGGGGGCCTACGAGCAGTACTTC. Encoded protein: CASSDSGGAYEQYF.

The chain recombines TRBV20-1 with TRBJ2-1; D may be TRBD1 (6 bases). Trimming removed 3 bases at V and 4 bases at J, with 13 bases between. CDR3 length equals 14 residues. The germline gives CDR1 DFQATT, CDR2 SNEGSKA (reference sequence). CDR3 nucleotides: TGCAGTGCTAGTATGGACAGCAGGTACAATGAGCAGTTCTTC. Protein: CSASMDSRYNEQFF.

This sequence joins TRBV4-2 and TRBJ1-2; a weak D match, TRBD1 (6 bases). Looked up from germline, CDR1 is LGHNA and CDR2 is YNFKEQ. Deletions cut 0 bases from V and 4 bases from J, with 12 bases between. This CDR3 comprises 15 residues. CDR3 protein: CASSQDSGTPYGYTF. CDR3 nucleotides: TGTGCCAGCAGCCAAGATTCGGGGACACCCTATGGCTACACCTTC.

The chain joins TRBV15 to TRBJ2-3; 12 bases are a match to TRBD2. Per the germline V gene, CDR1 is LNHNV and CDR2 is YYDKDF (reference sequence). The CDR3 covers 15 residues. Trimming cost V 4 bases and J 5 bases; bases outside gene matches: 4. In DNA form, the CDR3 reads TGTGCCACCAGCATGAGGACTAGCGGGGTAGATACGCAGTATTTT. It codes for CATSMRTSGVDTQYF.

J is TRBJ2-3 and V is TRBV4-3, with TRBD2 matching over 10 bases. Germline values: CDR1 LGHNA, CDR2 YSLEER. This CDR3 has 17 residues. Losses at the gene ends were 0 bases for V and 4 bases for J; bases not matched to a gene: 7. CDR3: CASSQDSAGGPSDTQYF. In DNA form, the CDR3 reads TGCGCCAGCAGCCAAGATTCAGCGGGAGGGCCGTCAGATACGCAGTATTTT.

V and J are TRBV24-1 and TRBJ2-3; perhaps TRBD1 as D (6 bases). The germline V gene has CDR1 KGHDR and CDR2 SFDVKD. Between the trimmed V and J ends, which lost 5 bases and 6 bases, there was a span of 14 bases. The CDR3 has 14 amino acids. In nucleotides, the CDR3 is TGTGCCACCAGTGTCACGACAGGCGCGGATACGCAGTATTTT. The encoded protein is CATSVTTGADTQYF.

The J gene is TRBJ1-5, the V gene TRBV19, with TRBD1 matching over 8 bases. The ends lost 6 bases at V and 4 bases at J; junction bases unmatched: 5. Germline V gives CDR1 LNHDA, CDR2 SQIVND (reference sequence). The CDR3 runs to 14 residues. CDR3 DNA sequence: TGTGCCAGTAGAATGCGGACAGGGAATCAGCCCCAGCATTTT. Amino acid sequence: CASRMRTGNQPQHF.

There are a few counts of this clone. V gene TRBV7-8 combines with J gene TRBJ2-5; 9 positions agree with TRBD1. The CDR3 is 14 amino acids. The germline V gene encodes CDR1 SGHVS and CDR2 FQNEAQ. The junction had 2 bases not matched to a gene; V was cut back by 2 bases and J by 4 bases. CDR3 bases: TGTGCCAGCAGCTTAAACAGGGGGCGAGAGACCCAGTACTTC. Translated, it gives CASSLNRGRETQYF.

The CDR3, as DNA: TGCGCCAGCAGCCAAGAACCGGCAGGGGGATATGGCTACACCTTC. The encoded protein is CASSQEPAGGYGYTF. The chain couples TRBV4-3 to TRBJ1-2; 7 nucleotides align to TRBD1. V trimming: 0 bases; J trimming: 5 bases; junction bases outside the gene matches: 6. The CDR3 is made up of 15 amino acids. Germline values: CDR1 LGHNA, CDR2 YSLEER.

The rearrangement joins TRBV7-2 to TRBJ1-2; weak D call: TRBD1 (5 bases). This CDR3 is built from 15 residues. From germline, CDR1 is SGHTA and CDR2 FQGNSA. The V end lost 0 bases, the J end lost 0 bases, and 8 bases lay between the germline ends. CDR3 DNA sequence: TGTGCCAGCAGCTTAGCGGGAGGGGCTAACTATGGCTACACCTTC. This translates into CASSLAGGANYGYTF. Full variable domain (missing parts from reference TRBV7-2 and TRBJ1-2): GAGVSQSPSNKVTEKGKDVELRCDPISGHTALYWYRQSLGQGLEFLIYFQGNSAPDKSGLPSDRFSAERTGGSVSTLTIQRTQQEDSAVYLCASSLAGGANYGYTFGSGTRLTVV.

V is TRBV3-1 (or the pseudogene TRBV3-2) and J is TRBJ1-2; unclear D gene. The CDR3 totals 18 residues. In germline, CDR1 is LGHDT, CDR2 YNNKEL (reference sequence). The V end lost 0 bases, the J end lost 7 bases, and 24 bases lay between the germline ends. The CDR3 DNA is TGTGCCAGCAGCCAAGATCGGTTTTCGTACCCCGCGAGGTTTGGCTACACCTTC. Amino acid sequence: CASSQDRFSYPARFGYTF.

This chain joins TRBV6-2 or TRBV6-3 and TRBJ1-2; 8 bases match TRBD1. Germline lookup yields CDR1 MNHEY and CDR2 SVGEGT. V was pared by 6 bases and J by 2 bases, with 2 bases of the junction left unmatched. This CDR3 spans 13 amino acids. The CDR3 loop reads CASSRTGNYGYTF. Here the CDR3 DNA reads TGTGCCAGCAGCCGGACAGGGAACTATGGCTACACCTTC.

J is TRBJ1-1 and V is TRBV27, with a tentative D call TRBD1 (6 bases). CDR1 is MNHEY and CDR2 is SMNVEV in the germline V gene (reference sequence). This CDR3 has 15 amino acids. V gave up 0 bases and J gave up 2 bases, with 10 bases separating them. The CDR3, as DNA: TGTGCCAGCAGTTTATCTCGGGACATCAACACTGAAGCTTTCTTT. Residues: CASSLSRDINTEAFF.

The genes are TRBV19 and TRBJ2-6; D remains ambiguous. Germline CDR1 reads LNHDA; CDR2 reads SQIVND (reference sequence). The V end was cut by 7 bases, the J end by 0 bases, with 10 bases between. This CDR3 has 15 residues. The CDR3 DNA reads as TGTGCCAGTAACAACGGCGGCTCTGGGGCCAACGTCCTGACTTTC. It encodes CASNNGGSGANVLTF.

The rearrangement uses TRBV4-2 and TRBJ2-3, with 13 nucleotides matching TRBD2. The germline gives CDR1 LGHNA, CDR2 YNFKEQ. V lost 1 base, J lost 0 bases, and 13 bases stayed unmatched. The CDR3 is made up of 21 amino acids. The CDR3 loop is CASSQGLAGGLNIPSTDTQYF. CDR3 nucleotides: TGTGCCAGCAGCCAAGGACTAGCGGGGGGCTTGAATATACCTAGCACAGATACGCAGTATTTT.

The chain employs TRBV10-3 and TRBJ2-7; 8 bases are a match to TRBD2. V shed 4 bases, J shed 5 bases, and the junction held 4 bases outside the gene matches. Per the germline V gene, CDR1 is ENHRY and CDR2 is SYGVKD. The CDR3 length is 13 residues. The chain's CDR3 is CAISGAGGNEQYF. CDR3 sequence (DNA): TGTGCCATCAGTGGGGCGGGGGGCAACGAGCAGTACTTC.

The J gene is TRBJ2-5, the V gene TRBV10-1; TRBD2 matches at 8 bases. V shed 6 bases, J shed 0 bases, and the junction held 0 bases outside the gene matches. The CDR3 is 13 amino acids. The germline CDR1 and CDR2 sequences are WNHNN and SYGVQD (reference sequence). The CDR3 region has the DNA TGCGCCAGCAGCGGGGGGGACCAAGAGACCCAGTACTTC. Protein: CASSGGDQETQYF.

The V gene is TRBV4-1, the J gene TRBJ2-3; TRBD2 is a possible D gene (5 bases). From germline, CDR1 is MGHRA and CDR2 YSYEKL. The CDR3 spans 18 residues. V was shortened by 0 bases and J by 2 bases, with 18 bases between the two germline ends. This CDR3 reads CASSQEPPRADHTDTQYF. The DNA for the CDR3 is TGCGCCAGCAGCCAAGAACCCCCCCGAGCGGACCACACAGATACGCAGTATTTT.

The chain combines TRBV5-1 with TRBJ2-3, with TRBD2 identical over 10 bases. Germline V lookup: CDR1 SGHRS, CDR2 YFSETQ. V lost 4 bases to trimming and J lost 1 base; unmatched junction nucleotides: 3. CDR3 length equals 15 residues. The CDR3 coding sequence is TGCGCCAGCAGCATCGGGACTAGCGGCACAGATACGCAGTATTTT. Residues: CASSIGTSGTDTQYF.

The rearrangement uses TRBV19 and TRBJ1-2; 10 nucleotides match TRBD1. CDR1 and CDR2 (germline): LNHDA, SQIVND (reference sequence). V trimming: 9 bases; J trimming: 2 bases; junction bases outside the gene matches: 12. The CDR3 contains 16 residues. DNA for the CDR3: TGTGCCAGCACGGGACAGGGGACAATGGGGAACTATGGCTACACCTTC. Translating gives CASTGQGTMGNYGYTF.

J is TRBJ2-7 and V is TRBV3-1 (or the pseudogene TRBV3-2); 11 nucleotides align to TRBD2. The CDR3 has 19 amino acids. Germline assignment: CDR1 LGHDT and CDR2 YNNKEL (reference sequence). The J segment lost 4 bases and the V segment lost 0 bases, leaving 14 bases of the junction unmatched. CDR3 in DNA: TGTGCCAGCAGCCAAGATTTCGGGACTAGCGGACTAGATGGTTACGAGCAGTACGTC. This encodes CASSQDFGTSGLDGYEQYV.

J is TRBJ2-3 and V is TRBV9; 9 nucleotides agree with TRBD1. This CDR3 contains 18 residues. J gave up 6 bases and V 3 bases, and 17 bases lay outside the gene matches. In germline, CDR1 is SGDLS, CDR2 YYNGEE. In nucleotides, the CDR3 is TGTGCCAGCAGCGGATGGGACAGGGTGCCTCAGAGCAGGGATACGCAGTATTTT. Translated: CASSGWDRVPQSRDTQYF.

The rearrangement uses TRBV7-7 and TRBJ2-1, with 10 positions matching TRBD1. The germline CDR1 and CDR2 sequences are SSHAT and FNYEAQ (reference sequence). The CDR3 runs to 18 residues. Written as DNA, the CDR3 is TGTGCAATCCGTGGTGACAGGGGGCTAGGCGGCTCCTACAATGAGCAGTTCTTC. Its protein product is CAIRGDRGLGGSYNEQFF.

The chain links TRBV6-1 to TRBJ1-5, with a possible D match to TRBD1 (5 bases). The CDR3 is 13 residues long. Germline CDR1 reads MNHNS; CDR2 reads SASEGT. Trimming cost V 0 bases and J 10 bases, with 10 bases left between them. CDR3 DNA: TGTGCCAGCAGTGAAGCGGACATCAGCCCCCAGCATTTT. It translates to CASSEADISPQHF.

The chain carries TRBV24-1 and TRBJ1-6; 7 bases line up with TRBD1. This CDR3 spans 12 amino acids. Germline V gene lookup returns CDR1 KGHDR and CDR2 SFDVKD. V dropped 3 bases and J dropped 11; count of bases not matched to a gene: 0. CDR3 in amino acids: CATSDGTAPLHF. CDR3 bases: TGTGCCACCAGTGATGGGACAGCACCCCTCCACTTT.

The chain is built from TRBV10-3 and TRBJ2-2; the match to TRBD1 covers 8 bases. Per the germline V gene, CDR1 is ENHRY and CDR2 is SYGVKD. The length of the CDR3 is 15 residues. Trimming cost V 5 bases and J 1 base; bases outside gene matches: 3. Here the CDR3 reads CAISRTGMNTGELFF. The DNA for the CDR3 is TGTGCCATCAGTCGGACAGGGATGAACACCGGGGAGCTGTTTTTT.

J is TRBJ2-1 and V is TRBV6-5; 8 nucleotides line up with TRBD2. Trimming at V came to 0 bases and at J to 7 bases, leaving 5 bases not matched to a gene. CDR3 size: 15 residues. Looked up from germline, CDR1 is MNHEY and CDR2 is SVGAGI. CDR3 coding DNA: TGTGCCAGCAGTTACTCGGGCGGGGGGCCTAATGAGCAGTTCTTC. Residues: CASSYSGGGPNEQFF.